The 11 T cell receptor beta chains below were found in one sample sequenced in a study of T cell repertoires in cytomegalovirus infection. These TCRs' antigens remain unknown. MiXCR, applied by TCRdb to the reads, yields one record per CDR3 protein. The table shows 250,000 to 300,000 distinct CDR3 sequences, with around 20% occurring only once. Here the sequenced sample was cultured PBMCs, taken from culture after CMV antigen stimulation. These receptors originate from a human donor in good health (CMV status not recorded). Some clones in this sample may be carry-over from other donors' samples.

This chain links TRBV28 with TRBJ1-5; D might be TRBD1 (5 bases). CDR1 is MDHEN, CDR2 SYDVKM, per germline. There are 14 residues in the CDR3. With 5 bases removed from V and 3 bases from J, the gap between germline ends came to 11 bases. CDR3 amino acids: CASSHDRDNQPQHF. DNA of the CDR3: TGTGCCAGCAGTCATGACAGAGACAATCAGCCCCAGCATTTT.

This clonotype was found a few times. The chain carries TRBV19 and TRBJ2-1; maybe TRBD2 (5 bases). Germline loops: CDR1 LNHDA, CDR2 SQIVND (reference sequence). V lost 5 bases and J 8 bases, leaving 16 bases between the germline ends. The CDR3 runs to 14 residues. The CDR3 sequence is CASSPQWTVDEQFF. The CDR3 region has the DNA TGTGCCAGTAGTCCCCAGTGGACTGTCGATGAGCAGTTCTTC.

V usage is TRBV19 and J usage is TRBJ1-1; 8 bases align to TRBD1. There are 16 residues in the CDR3. The junction had 9 bases not matched to a gene; V was cut back by 5 bases and J by 1 base. The germline CDR1 and CDR2 sequences are LNHDA and SQIVND (reference sequence). CDR3 in DNA: TGTGCCAGTAGTTTCACGCAGGGGGCAACGAACACTGAAGCTTTCTTT. The encoded protein is CASSFTQGATNTEAFF.

In its sample, this clonotype was seen a few times. The chain is built from TRBV19 and TRBJ2-1, with 7 bases aligning to TRBD2. The CDR3 has 14 residues. Germline V gene data show CDR1 as LNHDA and CDR2 as SQIVND (reference sequence). V was clipped by 4 bases and J by 4 bases; unmatched bases: 4. CDR3 protein: CASSTGLIYNEQFF. The CDR3 DNA reads TGTGCCAGTAGTACGGGACTAATTTACAATGAGCAGTTCTTC.

The chain couples TRBV5-1 to TRBJ2-3; TRBD2 agrees at 15 bases. The germline V gene encodes CDR1 SGHRS and CDR2 YFSETQ. This CDR3 is 18 amino acids long. Germline trimming cut 3 bases from V and 0 bases from J; bases unmatched to any gene: 5. CDR3 protein: CASSSGLAGGTSTDTQYF. The CDR3 nucleotides read TGCGCCAGCAGCTCGGGACTAGCGGGAGGTACTAGCACAGATACGCAGTATTTT.

This clonotype was counted once. This chain connects TRBV5-4 to TRBJ2-3; TRBD2 matches 9 bases. CDR3 size: 15 residues. V shed 2 bases and J 5 bases; nucleotides not matched to a gene: 6. Germline CDR1 SGHNT, CDR2 YYREEE (reference sequence). CDR3 amino acids: CASSLLAGVLDTQYF. CDR3 nucleotides: TGTGCCAGCAGCTTATTAGCGGGAGTTTTAGATACGCAGTATTTT.

This chain joins TRBV14 and TRBJ2-1, with D unresolved. The CDR3 spans 14 residues. Germline V lookup: CDR1 SGHDN, CDR2 FVKESK. Trimming took 0 bases from V and 2 from J, leaving 5 bases between them. CDR3: CASSQDTPYNEQFF. The CDR3 DNA reads as TGTGCCAGCAGCCAAGATACGCCCTACAATGAGCAGTTCTTC.

This clonotype was counted ten times or more. V and J are TRBV7-2 and TRBJ2-3, with D possibly being TRBD2 (6 bases). The CDR3 sequence is 16 residues long. The V gene lost 6 bases and the J gene lost 1 base, with 17 bases spanning the gap. CDR1 is SGHTA and CDR2 is FQGNSA in the germline V gene. The CDR3 reads CASRLQGGSRTDTQYF. Here the CDR3 DNA reads TGTGCCAGCAGGTTGCAGGGAGGTAGCCGCACAGATACGCAGTATTTT.

The chain combines TRBV12-3 or TRBV12-4 with TRBJ2-1; 10 bases match TRBD2. The CDR3 loop spans 17 amino acids. V shed 6 bases, J shed 8 bases, and the junction held 16 bases outside the gene matches. The chain's CDR3 is CASSHGLAAGLGDEQFF. CDR3 coding DNA: TGTGCCAGCAGCCACGGACTAGCGGCAGGATTGGGTGATGAGCAGTTCTTC.

In its sample, this clonotype was seen a few times. The V call is TRBV27, the J call TRBJ2-7, with D maybe TRBD2 (6 bases). This CDR3 is 13 amino acids long. Germline values: CDR1 MNHEY, CDR2 SMNVEV (reference sequence). V lost 9 bases, J lost 6 bases, and 18 bases lay in between. The chain's CDR3 is CASRGIGPREQYF. The CDR3 DNA sequence: TGTGCCAGTCGGGGGATTGGTCCTCGCGAGCAGTACTTC.

This clonotype was seen ten or more times. The CDR3 reads CASSYLGNTEAFF. For the CDR3, the DNA is TGTGCCAGCAGCTATCTTGGAAACACTGAAGCTTTCTTT. This chain joins TRBV7-3 and TRBJ1-1; no reliable D call. The germline gives CDR1 SGHTA, CDR2 FQGTGA. The CDR3 is 13 amino acids. Trimming shortened V by 4 bases and J by 2 bases, and 8 bases separated the two germline ends.